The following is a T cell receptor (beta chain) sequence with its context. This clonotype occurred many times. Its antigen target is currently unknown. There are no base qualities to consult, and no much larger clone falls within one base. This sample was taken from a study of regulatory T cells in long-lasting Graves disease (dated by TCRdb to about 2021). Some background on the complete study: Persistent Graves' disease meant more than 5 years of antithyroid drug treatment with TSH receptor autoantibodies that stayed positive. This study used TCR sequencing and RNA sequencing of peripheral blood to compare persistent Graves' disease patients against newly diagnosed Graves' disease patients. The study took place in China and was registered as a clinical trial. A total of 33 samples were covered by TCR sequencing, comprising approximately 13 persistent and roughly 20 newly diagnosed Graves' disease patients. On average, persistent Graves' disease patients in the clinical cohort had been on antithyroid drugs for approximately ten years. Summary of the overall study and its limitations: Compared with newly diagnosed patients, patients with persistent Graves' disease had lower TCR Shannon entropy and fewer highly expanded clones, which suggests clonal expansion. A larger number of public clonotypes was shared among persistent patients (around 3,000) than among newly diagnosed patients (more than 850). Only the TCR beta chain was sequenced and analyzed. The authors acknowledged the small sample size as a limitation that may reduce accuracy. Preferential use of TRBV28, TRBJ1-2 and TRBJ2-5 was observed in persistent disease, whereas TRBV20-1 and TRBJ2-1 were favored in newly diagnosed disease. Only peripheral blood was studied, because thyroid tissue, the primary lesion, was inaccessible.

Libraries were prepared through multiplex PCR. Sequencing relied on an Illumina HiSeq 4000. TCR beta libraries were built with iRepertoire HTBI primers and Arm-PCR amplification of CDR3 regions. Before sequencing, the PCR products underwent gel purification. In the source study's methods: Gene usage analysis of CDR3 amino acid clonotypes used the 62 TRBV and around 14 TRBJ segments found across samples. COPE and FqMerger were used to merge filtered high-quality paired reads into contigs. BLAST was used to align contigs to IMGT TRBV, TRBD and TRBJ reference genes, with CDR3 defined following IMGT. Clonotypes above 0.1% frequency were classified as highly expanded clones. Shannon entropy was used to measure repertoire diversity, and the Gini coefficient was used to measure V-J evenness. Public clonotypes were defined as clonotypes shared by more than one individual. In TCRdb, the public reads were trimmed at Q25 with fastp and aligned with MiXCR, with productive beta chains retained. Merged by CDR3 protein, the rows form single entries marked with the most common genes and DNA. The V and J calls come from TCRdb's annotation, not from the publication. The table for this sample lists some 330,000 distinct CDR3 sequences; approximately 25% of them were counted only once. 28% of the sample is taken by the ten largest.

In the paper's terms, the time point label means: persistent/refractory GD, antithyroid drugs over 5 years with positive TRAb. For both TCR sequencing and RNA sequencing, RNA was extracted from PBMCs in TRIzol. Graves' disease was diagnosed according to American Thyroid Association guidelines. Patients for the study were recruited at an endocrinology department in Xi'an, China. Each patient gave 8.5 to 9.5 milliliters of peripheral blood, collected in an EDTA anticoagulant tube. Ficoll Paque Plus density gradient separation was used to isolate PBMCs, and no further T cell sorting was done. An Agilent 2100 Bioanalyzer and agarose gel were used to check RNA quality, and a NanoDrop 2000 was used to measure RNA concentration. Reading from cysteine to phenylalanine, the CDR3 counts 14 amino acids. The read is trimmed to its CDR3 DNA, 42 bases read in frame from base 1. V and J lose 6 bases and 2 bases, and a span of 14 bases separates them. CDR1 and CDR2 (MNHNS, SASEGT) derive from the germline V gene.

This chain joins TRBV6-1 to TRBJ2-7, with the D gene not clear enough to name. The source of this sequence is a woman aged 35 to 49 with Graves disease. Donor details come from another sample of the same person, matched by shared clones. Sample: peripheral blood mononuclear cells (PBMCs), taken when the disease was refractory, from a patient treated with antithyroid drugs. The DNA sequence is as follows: TGTGCCAGCAGCCCCAGCCGGGTAACCTACGAGCAGTACTTC. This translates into CASSPSRVTYEQYF.